The rows below give T cell receptor beta chains drawn from one sample of a study of T cell responses to AZD1222 COVID-19 vaccine. Profiling relied on immunoSEQ multiplex PCR, and the TCRdb table lists in-frame clones only, not all of them. The sample includes tens of thousands of clones, more than 75% of them seen just once. Sequences were derived from peripheral blood, sampled on day 0 of AZD1222 vaccination. All receptors derive from an adult in good health. The conserved cysteine and the conserved F or W are not part of the CDR3 here. The D gene is left open where the match is weak.

v_call: TRBV7-2
j_call: TRBJ1-3
d_call: NA
cdr3_aa: ASSLTSSGNTIY

v_call: TRBV19
j_call: TRBJ1-1
d_call: NA
cdr3_aa: ASSIPDSRGTEAF

v_call: TRBV5-4
j_call: TRBJ1-2
d_call: NA
cdr3_aa: ASSSEIRGQVGYT

v_call: TRBV7-9
j_call: TRBJ2-1
d_call: NA
cdr3_aa: ASSLGAGPHNEQF

v_call: TRBV7-6
j_call: TRBJ1-6
d_call: NA
cdr3_aa: ASSLEAGQGLN

v_call: TRBV28
j_call: TRBJ1-1
d_call: TRBD1
cdr3_aa: ASSFLTGGNTEAF

v_call: TRBV18
j_call: TRBJ1-2
d_call: NA
cdr3_aa: ASSPTAGNYGYT

v_call: TRBV5-1
j_call: TRBJ2-1
d_call: NA
cdr3_aa: ASSLVGEQF

v_call: TRBV5-8
j_call: TRBJ1-2
d_call: NA
cdr3_aa: ASSSGTEYGYT

v_call: TRBV2
j_call: TRBJ2-7
d_call: NA
cdr3_aa: ASSEVESSYEQY

v_call: TRBV7-4
j_call: TRBJ1-1
d_call: NA
cdr3_aa: ASSFVTPGRNTEAF

v_call: TRBV3-1/TRBV3-2
j_call: TRBJ1-1
d_call: TRBD1
cdr3_aa: ASGLGTGNTEAF

v_call: TRBV28
j_call: TRBJ1-1
d_call: NA
cdr3_aa: ASSIPAFGEAF

v_call: TRBV10-1
j_call: TRBJ2-2
d_call: TRBD1
cdr3_aa: ASRQGVNTGELF

v_call: TRBV11-1
j_call: TRBJ1-2
d_call: NA
cdr3_aa: ASSAGTFNYGYT

v_call: TRBV19
j_call: TRBJ1-6
d_call: NA
cdr3_aa: ATRGDGSYNSPLH

v_call: TRBV11-3
j_call: TRBJ2-1
d_call: NA
cdr3_aa: ASSPGKAYNEQF

v_call: TRBV30
j_call: TRBJ1-2
d_call: NA
cdr3_aa: AWSGGRYGYT

v_call: TRBV27
j_call: TRBJ2-7
d_call: NA
cdr3_aa: ASSQLSSYEQY

v_call: TRBV9
j_call: TRBJ1-3
d_call: NA
cdr3_aa: ASSPGGLGNTIY

v_call: TRBV18
j_call: TRBJ1-1
d_call: NA
cdr3_aa: ASSPGVSAEAF

v_call: TRBV4-1
j_call: TRBJ2-7
d_call: TRBD1
cdr3_aa: ASSQGGQGVYEQY

v_call: TRBV27
j_call: TRBJ1-1
d_call: NA
cdr3_aa: ASSFRQGGPNTEAF

v_call: TRBV14
j_call: TRBJ1-6
d_call: NA
cdr3_aa: ASSQIRNSPLH

v_call: TRBV6-4
j_call: TRBJ2-2
d_call: NA
cdr3_aa: ASSDSTGELF